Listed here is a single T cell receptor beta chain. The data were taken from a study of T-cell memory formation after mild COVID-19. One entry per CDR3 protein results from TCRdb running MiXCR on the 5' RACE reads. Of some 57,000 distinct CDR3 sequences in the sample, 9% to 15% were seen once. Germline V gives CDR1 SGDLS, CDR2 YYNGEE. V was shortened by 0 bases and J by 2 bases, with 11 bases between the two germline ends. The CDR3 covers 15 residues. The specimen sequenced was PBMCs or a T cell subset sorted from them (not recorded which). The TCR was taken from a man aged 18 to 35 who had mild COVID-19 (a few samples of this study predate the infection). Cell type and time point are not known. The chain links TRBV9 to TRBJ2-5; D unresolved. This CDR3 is CASSVEGLLQETQYF. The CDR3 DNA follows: TGTGCCAGCAGCGTAGAAGGCCTACTACAAGAGACCCAGTACTTC.